The clone carrying this T cell receptor (beta chain) was counted ten times or more. This record belongs to a study of T cells in Graves' hyperthyroidism and ophthalmopathy. Clinical symptoms, serum thyroxine and TRAb, thyroid ultrasound and orbital computed tomography were used for the diagnoses. What was amplified from RNA transcripts were TCR beta CDR3 regions. First-round RT-PCR targeting the TCR CDR3 was performed with the HTBI primer set. TCRdb analysed the multiplex PCR reads with MiXCR anew, one entry per CDR3 protein. The table lists about 640,000 distinct CDR3 sequences, less than 25% of them singletons, with about 35% in the top ten. V was cut by 6 bases and J by 7 bases, with 13 bases left in between. The CDR3 contains 13 residues.

The V gene is TRBV12-3 or TRBV12-4, the J gene TRBJ1-5, with D possibly matching TRBD1 (5 bases). The sequenced material came from blood. The receptor was derived from a man younger than 45 with Graves' ophthalmopathy. The CDR3 bases are TGTGCCAGCAGCCTCAGGGAGCGACAGCCCCAGCATTTT. This gives the protein CASSLRERQPQHF.